This T cell receptor (beta chain) was sequenced during a study of T cell repertoires in cytomegalovirus infection. Across the study: Indications came from public TCR beta signatures; they pointed to CMV infection and to a matching HLA type. Study results and limitations: Ex vivo responses were dominated by HLA-C-restricted CMV-specific TCR beta clonotypes.

This clonotype was detected only a few times. Its antigen is unknown. TCRdb independently ran MiXCR on the reads; one entry per CDR3 protein. The sample carries a few hundred thousand distinct CDR3 sequences, roughly 17% recorded once. Germline assignment: CDR1 LNHDA and CDR2 SQIVND (reference sequence). Trimming took 3 bases from V and 5 from J; bases not matched to a gene: 12. The CDR3 contains 17 residues. This chain links TRBV19 with TRBJ2-5; 10 bases map to TRBD1. Sequencing input: PBMCs. The clonotype comes from a human donor in good health (CMV status not recorded). Some clones in this sample may be carry-over from other donors' samples. CDR3 nucleotide sequence: TGTGCCAGTAGTATCCGACAGGGGGCAAGCTGGAAGGAGACCCAGTACTTC. This gives the protein CASSIRQGASWKETQYF.